These T cell receptor beta chains were read from a single sample in a study of blood T cell repertoires in COVID-19. TCRdb keeps only in-frame clones here, not all; method: immunoSEQ multiplex PCR. The table includes under 150,000 clones, more than 70% detected once. The sequenced material came from peripheral blood. Every receptor here comes from a human donor in a cohort sampled during active COVID-19. Each CDR3 is given with its conserved first and last residue. D genes are given only for firm matches. Some rows mark clone size as missing; the rest say once, few, many or name a class of expanded clone.

v_gene: TRBV29-1
abundance: NA
d_gene: NA
j_gene: TRBJ2-3
CDR3nt: TGCAGCACCCGAACAGGATCAGATACGCAGTATTTT
CDR3aa: CSTRTGSDTQYF

v_gene: TRBV7-9
abundance: once
d_gene: NA
j_gene: TRBJ1-2
CDR3nt: TGTGCCAGCAGCTTAAGGGGGGGCAGATTCTATGGCTACACCTTC
CDR3aa: CASSLRGGRFYGYTF

v_gene: TRBV6-5
abundance: NA
d_gene: NA
j_gene: TRBJ1-2
CDR3nt: TGTGCCAGCAGCCCAACGCGGGGTCATGGCTACACCTTC
CDR3aa: CASSPTRGHGYTF

v_gene: TRBV6-2/TRBV6-3
abundance: NA
d_gene: TRBD2
j_gene: TRBJ2-7
CDR3nt: TGTGCCAGCAGTGGACTAGCGGGATCCTCCTACGAGCAGTACTTC
CDR3aa: CASSGLAGSSYEQYF

v_gene: TRBV30
abundance: NA
d_gene: NA
j_gene: TRBJ1-2
CDR3nt: TGTGCCTGGAGGGTGTCGGGAAACTATGGCTACACCTTC
CDR3aa: CAWRVSGNYGYTF

v_gene: TRBV14
abundance: NA
d_gene: NA
j_gene: TRBJ1-1
CDR3nt: TGTGCCAGCAGCCCCAAGAGCGACAGGCCCCTTGAAGCTTTCTTT
CDR3aa: CASSPKSDRPLEAFF

v_gene: TRBV5-1
abundance: NA
d_gene: NA
j_gene: TRBJ1-3
CDR3nt: TGCGCCAGCAGCTCATACCTGGGGGCGGGAAACACCATATATTTT
CDR3aa: CASSSYLGAGNTIYF

v_gene: TRBV11-3
abundance: NA
d_gene: TRBD1
j_gene: TRBJ2-1
CDR3nt: TGTGCCAGCAGCTTAGCCTTCCAGGGGGTTCATGAGCAGTTCTTC
CDR3aa: CASSLAFQGVHEQFF

v_gene: TRBV30
abundance: NA
d_gene: NA
j_gene: TRBJ1-3
CDR3nt: TGTGCCTGGGGGGGAGGGGGATCTGGAAACACCATATATTTT
CDR3aa: CAWGGGGSGNTIYF

v_gene: TRBV11-1
abundance: NA
d_gene: NA
j_gene: TRBJ2-7
CDR3nt: TGTGCCAGCAGCTTTGGACAGGGACTATCCTACGAGCAGTACTTC
CDR3aa: CASSFGQGLSYEQYF

v_gene: TRBV6-6
abundance: NA
d_gene: NA
j_gene: TRBJ1-2
CDR3nt: TGTGCCAGCAGTCCCAGCTCCAGGACGGGGGGAACTAACTATGGCTACACCTTC
CDR3aa: CASSPSSRTGGTNYGYTF

v_gene: TRBV7-6
abundance: NA
d_gene: NA
j_gene: TRBJ2-7
CDR3nt: TGTGCCAGCAGCCCAGACATCTACGAGCAGTACTTC
CDR3aa: CASSPDIYEQYF

v_gene: TRBV30
abundance: once
d_gene: NA
j_gene: TRBJ2-5
CDR3nt: TGTGCCTGGAAACAGGAGCAAGAGACCCAGTACTTC
CDR3aa: CAWKQEQETQYF

v_gene: TRBV3-1/TRBV3-2
abundance: NA
d_gene: TRBD1
j_gene: TRBJ1-1
CDR3nt: TGTGCCAGCAGCGGGACAGGGGGCGTCACTGAAGCTTTCTTT
CDR3aa: CASSGTGGVTEAFF

v_gene: TRBV27
abundance: NA
d_gene: NA
j_gene: TRBJ2-7
CDR3nt: TGTGCCAGCAGTCCCGGGACAAAAGGCTACGAGCAGTACTTC
CDR3aa: CASSPGTKGYEQYF

v_gene: TRBV5-4
abundance: NA
d_gene: TRBD1
j_gene: TRBJ1-2
CDR3nt: TGTGCCAGCAGCTTAGTACAGGGGGCTGGGGGCTACACCTTC
CDR3aa: CASSLVQGAGGYTF

v_gene: TRBV30
abundance: few
d_gene: TRBD1
j_gene: TRBJ1-3
CDR3nt: TGTGCCTGGAGGCCGACAGGGTCTGAAAACACCATATATTTT
CDR3aa: CAWRPTGSENTIYF

v_gene: TRBV7-9
abundance: NA
d_gene: TRBD2
j_gene: TRBJ2-5
CDR3nt: TGTGCCAGCAGCTTTACGGGACTAGCGGGGACGCCCCAGTACTTC
CDR3aa: CASSFTGLAGTPQYF

v_gene: TRBV6-5
abundance: NA
d_gene: NA
j_gene: TRBJ1-1
CDR3nt: TGTGCCAGCAGTTACTCACGGGGAAGATCTGAAGCTTTCTTT
CDR3aa: CASSYSRGRSEAFF

v_gene: TRBV24-1
abundance: NA
d_gene: TRBD2
j_gene: TRBJ2-5
CDR3nt: TGTGCCACCAGTGAACCAGCGGGGGGCTCACAAGAGACCCAGTACTTC
CDR3aa: CATSEPAGGSQETQYF

v_gene: TRBV4-3
abundance: NA
d_gene: NA
j_gene: TRBJ2-5
CDR3nt: TGCGCCAGCAGCCAAGATCAGGGGCCGCCTCAGTACTTC
CDR3aa: CASSQDQGPPQYF

v_gene: TRBV6-5
abundance: NA
d_gene: NA
j_gene: TRBJ1-4
CDR3nt: TGTGCCAGCACCTCCTCGTTCGGAAAACTGTTTTTT
CDR3aa: CASTSSFGKLFF

v_gene: TRBV27
abundance: NA
d_gene: NA
j_gene: TRBJ2-7
CDR3nt: TGTGCCAGCAGTTCTAGCCCCCCCTACGAGCAGTACTTC
CDR3aa: CASSSSPPYEQYF

v_gene: TRBV12-3/TRBV12-4
abundance: NA
d_gene: NA
j_gene: TRBJ2-7
CDR3nt: TGTGCCAGCAGTCCCGACAGTTACGAGCAGTACTTC
CDR3aa: CASSPDSYEQYF

v_gene: TRBV7-9
abundance: NA
d_gene: TRBD1
j_gene: TRBJ1-4
CDR3nt: TGTGCCAGCAGCACCGGGACAGGGGGCGAAAAACTGTTTTTT
CDR3aa: CASSTGTGGEKLFF

v_gene: TRBV5-5
abundance: once
d_gene: TRBD1
j_gene: TRBJ1-5
CDR3nt: TGTGCCAGCAGCTTGGTCGGCAGGGGGGATCAGCCCCAGCATTTT
CDR3aa: CASSLVGRGDQPQHF

v_gene: TRBV4-2
abundance: few
d_gene: NA
j_gene: TRBJ2-7
CDR3nt: TGTGCCAGCAGCCAAGGGGCGACCTACGAGCAGTACTTC
CDR3aa: CASSQGATYEQYF

v_gene: TRBV10-3
abundance: NA
d_gene: TRBD1
j_gene: TRBJ1-3
CDR3nt: TGTGCCACCAAAGGGGGGACAGGGGAAGGAAACACCATATATTTT
CDR3aa: CATKGGTGEGNTIYF

v_gene: TRBV27
abundance: NA
d_gene: NA
j_gene: TRBJ2-1
CDR3nt: TGTGCCGTACGAGCTGGGGGCCTGGGGAATGAGCAGTTCTTC
CDR3aa: CAVRAGGLGNEQFF

v_gene: TRBV3-1/TRBV3-2
abundance: NA
d_gene: TRBD1
j_gene: TRBJ1-5
CDR3nt: TGTGCCAGCAGCCGGACAGGAGGCAATCAGCCCCAGCATTTT
CDR3aa: CASSRTGGNQPQHF

v_gene: TRBV5-1
abundance: NA
d_gene: NA
j_gene: TRBJ1-1
CDR3nt: TGCGCCAGCAGCTTGGGAGGGGGGAACACTGAAGCTTTCTTT
CDR3aa: CASSLGGGNTEAFF

v_gene: TRBV5-5
abundance: NA
d_gene: TRBD2
j_gene: TRBJ2-3
CDR3nt: TGTGCCAGCAGCCCGGGACTAGCGGGGGGGAGCACAGATACGCAGTATTTT
CDR3aa: CASSPGLAGGSTDTQYF

v_gene: TRBV5-4
abundance: NA
d_gene: TRBD1
j_gene: TRBJ1-2
CDR3nt: TGTGCCAGCAGTTCTGGACAGGGGGCGATTCGGTCGGGTGGCTACACCTTC
CDR3aa: CASSSGQGAIRSGGYTF

v_gene: TRBV19
abundance: NA
d_gene: TRBD2
j_gene: TRBJ2-7
CDR3nt: TGTGCCAGTAGTTGGCGGGGGGACACCTACGAGCAGTACTTC
CDR3aa: CASSWRGDTYEQYF

v_gene: TRBV3-1/TRBV3-2
abundance: NA
d_gene: NA
j_gene: TRBJ1-5
CDR3nt: TGTGCCAGCAGCCAAGGTTGGGGCTCCAATCAGCCCCAGCATTTT
CDR3aa: CASSQGWGSNQPQHF

v_gene: TRBV6-2/TRBV6-3
abundance: NA
d_gene: TRBD1
j_gene: TRBJ1-1
CDR3nt: TGTGCCAGCAGCCCGGCTGACAGGGCGAACACTGAAGCTTTCTTT
CDR3aa: CASSPADRANTEAFF

v_gene: TRBV5-4
abundance: NA
d_gene: NA
j_gene: TRBJ1-2
CDR3nt: TGTGCCAGCAGCTTGGAAGGGACATCCTCCACCTTC
CDR3aa: CASSLEGTSSTF

v_gene: TRBV4-1
abundance: NA
d_gene: TRBD2
j_gene: TRBJ2-3
CDR3nt: TGCGCCAGCAGCCAAGAGCGATCGGCGGGGGGGCCGTATTTT
CDR3aa: CASSQERSAGGPYF

v_gene: TRBV7-3
abundance: once
d_gene: TRBD2
j_gene: TRBJ2-2
CDR3nt: TGTGCCAGCAGCTTAAAACTAGCGGCGAACACCGGGGAGCTGTTTTTT
CDR3aa: CASSLKLAANTGELFF

v_gene: TRBV30
abundance: NA
d_gene: TRBD2
j_gene: TRBJ2-3
CDR3nt: TGTGCCTGGAGTCTACTAGCGGGGGGTTCCACAGATACGCAGTATTTT
CDR3aa: CAWSLLAGGSTDTQYF

v_gene: TRBV7-8
abundance: NA
d_gene: TRBD1
j_gene: TRBJ1-5
CDR3nt: TGTGCCAGCAGCCACCCCGACAGGGATGGGTATCATCAGCCCCAGCATTTT
CDR3aa: CASSHPDRDGYHQPQHF

v_gene: TRBV13
abundance: once
d_gene: TRBD2
j_gene: TRBJ2-7
CDR3nt: TGTGCCAGCAGCCCGGGACTAGCGGGGCTTGAGCAGTACTTC
CDR3aa: CASSPGLAGLEQYF

v_gene: TRBV3-1/TRBV3-2
abundance: NA
d_gene: NA
j_gene: TRBJ1-3
CDR3nt: TGTGCCAGCAGCCCCTTCGGCGGGGGAAACACCATATATTTT
CDR3aa: CASSPFGGGNTIYF

v_gene: TRBV5-1
abundance: NA
d_gene: NA
j_gene: TRBJ1-1
CDR3nt: TGCGCCAGCAGCTTGGACCCAGTTAACACTGAAGCTTTCTTT
CDR3aa: CASSLDPVNTEAFF

v_gene: TRBV7-3
abundance: NA
d_gene: NA
j_gene: TRBJ2-2
CDR3nt: TGTGCCAGCAGCCCATGGGGCAGTGCCAACACCGGGGAGCTGTTTTTT
CDR3aa: CASSPWGSANTGELFF

v_gene: TRBV6-2/TRBV6-3
abundance: NA
d_gene: NA
j_gene: TRBJ2-7
CDR3nt: TGTGCCAGCAGTTACCCCCCTATGGTGCAGTACTTC
CDR3aa: CASSYPPMVQYF

v_gene: TRBV27
abundance: once
d_gene: NA
j_gene: TRBJ2-2
CDR3nt: TGTGCCAGCAGTTTATCGGCAGACCGGGGCGGGGAGCTGTTTTTT
CDR3aa: CASSLSADRGGELFF